This T cell receptor beta chain was identified in a study of PD-L1 blockade in urothelial cancer. Across the whole study: Patients initiated atezolizumab around 2014 at 1,200 mg intravenously every 3 weeks. Reported median T cell count for blood samples was 110,000 to 150,000.

Germline values: CDR1 GTSNPN, CDR2 SVGIG (reference sequence). V shed 1 base, J shed 5 bases, and the junction held 9 bases outside the gene matches. This CDR3 has 16 amino acids. Sequencing was performed with immunoSEQ multiplex PCR; in TCRdb, only in-frame clones are kept and a portion is missing. The table lists some 19,000 clones, 90% of them singletons. The sequenced sample was PBMCs, obtained around atezolizumab (anti-PD-L1) treatment. This chain uses TRBV30 with TRBJ1-5; TRBD1 matches 9 bases. The source of this sequence is a woman aged 60-75 years with urothelial cancer. The CDR3 loop reads CAWSGRDRDVYQPQHF. CDR3 DNA sequence: TGTGCCTGGAGTGGCCGGGACAGGGACGTTTATCAGCCCCAGCATTTT.